Sequencing of this T cell receptor (beta chain) was carried out in a study of T cell responses to AZD1222 COVID-19 vaccine. In the study overall: Whether given at about 4 or about 12 weeks, second doses were pooled.

On this clone itself: Its target is unknown.

Deletions cut 4 bases from V and 7 bases from J, with 23 bases between. This CDR3 spans 17 amino acids. Germline V gene sequence: CDR1 SGHTA, CDR2 FQGNSA. Study-level findings and limits: Clonal diversity was possibly underestimated, and the donors were mostly white British, with more females.

Sequencing was performed with immunoSEQ multiplex PCR; in TCRdb, only in-frame clones are kept and a portion is missing. The table has around 87,000 clones, around 86% seen once. The chain uses TRBV7-2 and TRBJ1-5; TRBD1 is a possible D gene (5 bases). The TCR sequence derives from an adult in good health. Sequences were derived from peripheral blood, sampled on day 0 of AZD1222 vaccination. CDR3 coding DNA: TGTGCCAGCAGCTCATACTCCCTACAGGACTTAGGGCAGCCCCAGCATTTT. Amino acids: CASSSYSLQDLGQPQHF.